This TCR beta chain was obtained from a study of spatial heterogeneity in lung cancer. The wider study: The average appearance count of each unique TCR and UMI combination in raw reads was more than 8.5.

Unique molecular identifiers tagged every individual TCR cDNA molecule. TCRdb fed the 5' RACE reads into MiXCR, producing one record per CDR3 protein. The sample comprises 23,000 or so distinct CDR3 sequences, 6.4% of which are singletons, and about 9.4% rests with the top ten. Germline V lookup: CDR1 ENHRY, CDR2 SYGVKD. Trimming removed 0 bases from V and 3 bases from J, with 13 bases in between. This CDR3 is 16 amino acids long. This clonotype was counted many times. Its antigen is currently unknown. Stated time point: sample taken at primary tumor resection. Whole RNA was taken from tumor, nontumor lung or frozen PBMC; it was then sequenced unsorted. Study findings and constraints: Higher tumor mutation counts went along with higher counts of expanded intratumoral alpha and beta TCRs.

The chain recombines TRBV10-3 with TRBJ2-3; D is unclear. The material was lung tumor tissue, obtained at surgery. This sequence originates from a male donor with early-stage non-small cell lung cancer. CDR3 nucleotides: TGTGCCATCAGTGAGTCGAAGCGCGCCCAAACAGATACGCAGTATTTT. It specifies CAISESKRAQTDTQYF.